One sample yielded the 17 T cell receptor beta chains listed below, sequenced in a study of T-cell memory formation after mild COVID-19. MiXCR, run by TCRdb on the 5' RACE reads, gives a single entry per CDR3 protein. The sample consists of 450,000 to 650,000 distinct CDR3 sequences, 20% of them appearing once. The specimen sequenced was PBMCs or a T cell subset sorted from them (not recorded which). The receptors shown here come from an adult woman who had mild COVID-19 (a few samples of this study predate the infection). Cell type and time point are not known.

This clonotype occurred a few times. CDR3 protein: CASTRGSYEQYF. CDR3 nucleotides: TGTGCCAGCACCCGAGGGTCCTACGAGCAGTACTTC. This sequence joins TRBV7-9 and TRBJ2-7; possible D gene TRBD2, 5 bases. Germline lookup yields CDR1 SEHNR and CDR2 FQNEAQ (reference sequence). This CDR3 spans 12 amino acids. V was clipped by 7 bases and J by 1 base, with 8 bases between them.

This clonotype occurred a few times. The gene calls are TRBV5-4 and TRBJ2-6, with D possibly TRBD1 on 5 matching bases. The CDR3 has 16 residues. CDR1 is SGHNT and CDR2 is YYREEE in the germline V gene (reference sequence). The V end lost 2 bases, the J end lost 0 bases, and 9 bases lay between the germline ends. CDR3 region: CASSFRANSGANVLTF. The CDR3 DNA is TGTGCCAGCAGCTTCAGGGCGAACTCTGGGGCCAACGTCCTGACTTTC.

Only a few counts were recorded for this clonotype. This sequence joins TRBV12-3 or TRBV12-4 and TRBJ2-5; a weak D match, TRBD1 (6 bases). The germline V and J ends were trimmed by 2 bases and 7 bases, with 17 bases remaining between them. This CDR3 contains 15 residues. The CDR3 loop reads CASSLWQGNGGTQYF. The CDR3 coding sequence is TGTGCCAGCAGTTTATGGCAGGGGAATGGAGGGACCCAGTACTTC.

In this sample, this clonotype turned up a few times. The V and J genes are TRBV5-4 and TRBJ1-1; tentatively, D is TRBD1 (5 bases). The CDR3 consists of 17 residues. Germline V lookup: CDR1 SGHNT, CDR2 YYREEE (reference sequence). The V gene lost 3 bases and the J gene lost 0 bases, with 18 bases spanning the gap. The CDR3 nucleotides read TGTGCCAGCAGCTCGAGAGGGGCGGTCACAATGAACACTGAAGCTTTCTTT. It is translated as CASSSRGAVTMNTEAFF.

This clonotype appeared a few times. The gene calls are TRBV5-5 and TRBJ2-7, with D unresolved. Germline V gene data show CDR1 as SGHKS and CDR2 as YYEKEE (reference sequence). The CDR3 loop spans 16 amino acids. V gave up 1 base and J gave up 5 bases, with 19 bases separating them. DNA for the CDR3: TGTGCCAGCAGCTTGTATGGCGAACTAATCTTCGACGAGCAGTACTTC. Amino acid sequence: CASSLYGELIFDEQYF.

The table lists this clonotype with a few counts. The rearrangement joins TRBV5-4 to TRBJ1-6, with 7 positions matching TRBD1. The CDR3 runs to 16 residues. From germline, CDR1 is SGHNT and CDR2 YYREEE (reference sequence). Germline trimming cut 4 bases from V and 9 bases from J; bases unmatched to any gene: 13. The chain's CDR3 is CASSPRPQGVLSPLHF. For the CDR3, the DNA is TGTGCCAGCAGCCCTCGCCCCCAGGGGGTCCTTTCACCCCTCCACTTT.

This clonotype has more than one count but fewer than ten. The rearrangement uses TRBV7-2 and TRBJ2-3; no firm D call. From germline, CDR1 is SGHTA and CDR2 FQGNSA. The CDR3 is 15 amino acids. Trimming left V 5 bases short and J 3 bases short, with 15 bases between. CDR3 in DNA: TGTGCCAGCAGCCCTAGAACGGCCCGGACAGATACGCAGTATTTT. This translates into CASSPRTARTDTQYF.

The J gene is TRBJ1-1, the V gene TRBV12-3 or TRBV12-4, with D possibly TRBD1 on 6 matching bases. V shed 7 bases and J shed 0 bases, with 36 bases lying between them. This CDR3 is built from 22 residues. CDR3: CASTLHRRGFSGDGGLNTEAFF. The CDR3 DNA is TGTGCCAGCACCCTACACCGCAGGGGATTTAGCGGGGATGGAGGGTTGAACACTGAAGCTTTCTTT.

The chain couples TRBV7-9 to TRBJ2-3, with TRBD1 matching over 8 bases. Germline CDR1 SEHNR, CDR2 FQNEAQ (reference sequence). The V segment lost 2 bases and the J segment 4 bases; nucleotides outside the gene matches: 5. There are 15 residues in the CDR3. This CDR3 is CASSLTGTGSDTQYF. As DNA, the CDR3 is TGTGCCAGCAGCTTAACCGGGACAGGTTCAGATACGCAGTATTTT.

This clonotype was counted at least ten times. CDR3 sequence reads: CASSSSGGANTGELFF. The CDR3, as DNA: TGCGCCAGCAGCAGTAGCGGGGGGGCGAACACCGGGGAGCTGTTTTTT. The V call is TRBV5-1, the J call TRBJ2-2, with 11 bases lining up with TRBD2. V lost 4 bases to trimming and J lost 0 bases; unmatched junction nucleotides: 2. CDR1 is SGHRS and CDR2 is YFSETQ in the germline V gene. The CDR3 has 16 residues.

This clonotype was seen a handful of times. The chain employs TRBV10-3 and TRBJ2-4; 7 nucleotides match TRBD2. With V trimmed by 1 base and J by 9 bases, 9 bases remained unmatched. The CDR3 loop spans 15 amino acids. The germline V gene encodes CDR1 ENHRY and CDR2 SYGVKD. CDR3 residues: CAISEWFTSGGIQYF. CDR3 sequence (DNA): TGTGCCATCAGTGAGTGGTTTACGTCGGGGGGCATTCAGTACTTC.

Only a few counts were recorded for this clonotype. The V call is TRBV7-2, the J call TRBJ2-5; weak D call: TRBD1 (6 bases). The CDR3 is 14 residues long. CDR1 and CDR2 from the germline V gene are SGHTA and FQGNSA. The germline V and J ends were trimmed by 3 bases and 2 bases, with 10 bases remaining between them. CDR3 sequence: CASSLGHFQETQYF. The CDR3 bases are TGTGCCAGCAGCTTGGGACATTTTCAAGAGACCCAGTACTTC.

This clonotype was counted a few times. The V gene is TRBV29-1, the J gene TRBJ2-7; possible D gene TRBD2, 6 bases. The CDR3 totals 14 residues. Germline loops: CDR1 SQVTM, CDR2 ANQGSEA. Trimming pared 0 bases from V and 3 bases from J, leaving 12 bases between. CDR3 protein: CSVEDRGRGYEQYF. The CDR3 coding sequence is TGCAGCGTTGAAGATCGGGGGAGAGGCTACGAGCAGTACTTC.

In its sample, this clonotype was seen a few times. CDR3 loop: CSASRGLMVTQYF. CDR3 coding DNA: TGCAGTGCTAGTCGGGGTTTAATGGTGACCCAGTACTTC. The rearrangement links TRBV20-1 to TRBJ2-5, with a tentative D call TRBD2 (5 bases). This CDR3 contains 13 residues. Between the trimmed V and J ends, which lost 3 bases and 7 bases, there was a span of 15 bases. The germline V gene encodes CDR1 DFQATT and CDR2 SNEGSKA (reference sequence).

The genes are TRBV12-3 or TRBV12-4 and TRBJ2-1; 7 bases line up with TRBD1. V shed 7 bases and J 8 bases; nucleotides not matched to a gene: 5. CDR3 length: 12 residues. The CDR3 loop reads CASKTGSYEQFF. Here the CDR3 DNA reads TGTGCCAGCAAGACAGGGTCCTATGAGCAGTTCTTC.

This clonotype showed up just a few times. J is TRBJ1-1 and V is TRBV25-1; weak D call: TRBD1 (5 bases). Germline loops: CDR1 MGHDK, CDR2 SYGVNS. This CDR3 has 11 residues. The germline V and J ends were trimmed by 3 bases and 10 bases, with 9 bases remaining between them. CDR3 DNA: TGTGCCAGCAGTGACTGGGGGATAGCTTTCTTT. Translated: CASSDWGIAFF.

The chain uses TRBV5-1 and TRBJ1-2, with D uncertain. This CDR3 has 14 amino acids. Germline V gene lookup returns CDR1 SGHRS and CDR2 YFSETQ. Trimming took off 4 bases at V and 5 bases at J, with 15 bases between the two ends. The CDR3 DNA is TGCGCCAGCAGCCCCCTTGGTTCGGAGTATGGCTACACCTTC. Its translation: CASSPLGSEYGYTF.